This T cell receptor beta chain originates from a study of blood T cell repertoires in COVID-19. About the study: The analysed material was cDNA or gDNA that came from T cells, B-cell-depleted T cells, or PBMCs.

The protocol was immunoSEQ multiplex PCR, while the TCRdb copy is restricted to in-frame clones and leaves out a portion. The sample consists of about 230,000 clones, over 70% of them appearing once. The germline V gene encodes CDR1 MNHNY and CDR2 SVGAGI (reference sequence). The CDR3 spans 12 residues. The V end was cut by 7 bases, the J end by 10 bases, with 14 bases between. The rearrangement links TRBV6-6 to TRBJ1-5, with D maybe TRBD1 (5 bases). The TCR was taken from a man aged 35-49 years with acute or convalescent COVID-19. What was sequenced was peripheral blood. CDR3 in amino acids: CASTDAGGPQHF. Here the CDR3 DNA reads TGTGCCAGCACCGATGCGGGGGGACCCCAGCATTTT.